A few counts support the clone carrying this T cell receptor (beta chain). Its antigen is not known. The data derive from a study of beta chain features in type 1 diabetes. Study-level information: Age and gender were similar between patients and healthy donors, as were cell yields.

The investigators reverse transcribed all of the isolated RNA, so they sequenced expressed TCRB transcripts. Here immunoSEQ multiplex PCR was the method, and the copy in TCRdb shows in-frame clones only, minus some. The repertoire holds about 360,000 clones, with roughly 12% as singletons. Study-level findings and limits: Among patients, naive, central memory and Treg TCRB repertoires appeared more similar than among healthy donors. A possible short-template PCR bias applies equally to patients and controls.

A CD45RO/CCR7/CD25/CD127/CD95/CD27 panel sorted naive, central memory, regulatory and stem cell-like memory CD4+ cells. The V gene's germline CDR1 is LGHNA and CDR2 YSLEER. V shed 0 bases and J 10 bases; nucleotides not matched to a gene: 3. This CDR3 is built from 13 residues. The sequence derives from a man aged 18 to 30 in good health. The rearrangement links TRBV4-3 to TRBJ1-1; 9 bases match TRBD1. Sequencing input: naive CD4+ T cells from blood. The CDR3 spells CASSQDRQGVAFF. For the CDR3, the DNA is TGCGCCAGCAGCCAAGATCGACAGGGGGTAGCTTTCTTT.